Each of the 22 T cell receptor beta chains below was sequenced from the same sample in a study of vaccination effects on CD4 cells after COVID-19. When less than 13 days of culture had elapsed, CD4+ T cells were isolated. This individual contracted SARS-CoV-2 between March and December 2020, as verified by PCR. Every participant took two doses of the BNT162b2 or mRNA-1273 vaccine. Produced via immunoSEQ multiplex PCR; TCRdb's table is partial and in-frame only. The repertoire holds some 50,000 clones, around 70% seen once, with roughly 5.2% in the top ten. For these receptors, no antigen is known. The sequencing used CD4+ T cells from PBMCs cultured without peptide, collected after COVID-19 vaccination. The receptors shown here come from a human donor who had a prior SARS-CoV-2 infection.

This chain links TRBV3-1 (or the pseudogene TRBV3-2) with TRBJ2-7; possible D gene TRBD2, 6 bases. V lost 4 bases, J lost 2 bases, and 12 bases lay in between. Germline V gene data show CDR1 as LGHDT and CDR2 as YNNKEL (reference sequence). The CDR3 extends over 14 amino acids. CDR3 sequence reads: CASSLRLDTYEQYF. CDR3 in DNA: TGTGCCAGCAGCCTCCGACTAGATACCTACGAGCAGTACTTC.

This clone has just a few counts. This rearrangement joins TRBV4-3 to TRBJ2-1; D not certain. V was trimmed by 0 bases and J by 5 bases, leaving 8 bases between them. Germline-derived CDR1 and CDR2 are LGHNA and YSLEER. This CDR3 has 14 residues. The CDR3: CASSQDSPNNEQFF. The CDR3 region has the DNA TGCGCCAGCAGCCAAGACTCGCCAAACAATGAGCAGTTCTTC.

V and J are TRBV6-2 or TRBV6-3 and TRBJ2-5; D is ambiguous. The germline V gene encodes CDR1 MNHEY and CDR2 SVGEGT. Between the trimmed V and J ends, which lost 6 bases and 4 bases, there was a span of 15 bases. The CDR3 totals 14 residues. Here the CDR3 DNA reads TGTGCCAGCAGCGACGGGCAATCCCCAGAGACCCAGTACTTC. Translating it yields CASSDGQSPETQYF.

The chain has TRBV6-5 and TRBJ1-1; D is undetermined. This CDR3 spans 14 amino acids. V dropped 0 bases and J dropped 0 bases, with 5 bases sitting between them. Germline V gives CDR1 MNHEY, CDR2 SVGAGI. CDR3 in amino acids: CASSYSFMNTEAFF. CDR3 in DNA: TGTGCCAGCAGTTACTCGTTTATGAACACTGAAGCTTTCTTT.

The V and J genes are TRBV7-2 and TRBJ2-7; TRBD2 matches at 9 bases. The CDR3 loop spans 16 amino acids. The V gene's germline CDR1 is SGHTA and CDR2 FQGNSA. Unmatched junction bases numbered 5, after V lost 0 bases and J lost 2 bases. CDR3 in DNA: TGTGCCAGCAGCTTAGCCGCGGCTAGCGGGACCTACGAGCAGTACTTC. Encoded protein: CASSLAAASGTYEQYF.

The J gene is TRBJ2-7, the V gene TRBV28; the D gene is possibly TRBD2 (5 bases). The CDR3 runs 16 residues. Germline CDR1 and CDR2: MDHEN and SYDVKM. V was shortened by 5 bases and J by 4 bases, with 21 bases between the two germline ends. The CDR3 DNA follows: TGTGCCAGCAGTCTTGAACCCTTCACGGCGGGTTACGAGCAGTACTTC. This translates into CASSLEPFTAGYEQYF. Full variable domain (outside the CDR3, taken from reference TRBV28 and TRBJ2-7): DVKVTQSSRYLVKRTGEKVFLECVQDMDHENMFWYRQDPGLGLRLIYFSYDVKMKEKGDIPEGYSVSREKKERFSLILESASTNQTSMYLCASSLEPFTAGYEQYFGPGTRLTVT.

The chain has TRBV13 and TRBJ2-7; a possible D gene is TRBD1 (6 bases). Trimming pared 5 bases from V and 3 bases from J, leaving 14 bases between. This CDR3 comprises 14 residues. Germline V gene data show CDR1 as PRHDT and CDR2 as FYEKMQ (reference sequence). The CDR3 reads CASSENRVIYEQYF. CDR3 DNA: TGTGCCAGCAGCGAAAACAGGGTAATCTACGAGCAGTACTTC.

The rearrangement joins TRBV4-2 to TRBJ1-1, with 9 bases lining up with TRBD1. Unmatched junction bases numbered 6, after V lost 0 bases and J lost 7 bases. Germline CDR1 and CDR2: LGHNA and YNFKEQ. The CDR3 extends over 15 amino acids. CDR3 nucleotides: TGTGCCAGCAGCCAAGATAGCGGACAGGGGCTTGAAGCTTTCTTT. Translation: CASSQDSGQGLEAFF.

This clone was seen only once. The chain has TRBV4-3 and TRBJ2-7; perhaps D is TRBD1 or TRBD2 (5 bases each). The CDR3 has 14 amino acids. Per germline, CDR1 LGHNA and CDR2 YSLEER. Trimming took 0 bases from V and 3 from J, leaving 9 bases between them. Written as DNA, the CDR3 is TGCGCCAGCAGCCAAGATCGGGGCAGCTACGAGCAGTACTTC. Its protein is CASSQDRGSYEQYF.

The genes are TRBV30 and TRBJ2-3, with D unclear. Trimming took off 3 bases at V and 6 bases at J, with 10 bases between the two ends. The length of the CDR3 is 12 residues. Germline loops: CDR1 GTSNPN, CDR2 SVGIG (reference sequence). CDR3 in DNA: TGTGCCTGGAGCGCAGTTCTGGATACGCAGTATTTT. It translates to CAWSAVLDTQYF.

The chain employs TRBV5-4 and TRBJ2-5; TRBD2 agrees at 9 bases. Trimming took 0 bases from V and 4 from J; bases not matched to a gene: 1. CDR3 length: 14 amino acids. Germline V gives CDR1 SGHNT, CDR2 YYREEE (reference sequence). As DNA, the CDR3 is TGTGCCAGCAGCTTGGGGCGGGGGGGAGAGACCCAGTACTTC. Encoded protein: CASSLGRGGETQYF. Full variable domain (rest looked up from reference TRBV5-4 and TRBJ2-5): ETGVTQSPTHLIKTRGQQVTLRCSSQSGHNTVSWYQQALGQGPQFIFQYYREEENGRGNFPPRFSGLQFPNYSSELNVNALELDDSALYLCASSLGRGGETQYFGPGTRLLVL.

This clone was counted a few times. CDR3 sequence reads: CASGRTGWGQPQHF. CDR3 coding DNA: TGTGCTAGTGGCCGGACAGGGTGGGGTCAGCCCCAGCATTTT. The rearrangement uses TRBV12-5 and TRBJ1-5, with 8 bases lining up with TRBD1. Trimming cost V 6 bases and J 6 bases; bases outside gene matches: 7. In germline, CDR1 is LGHNT, CDR2 FRNRAP. This CDR3 has 14 amino acids.

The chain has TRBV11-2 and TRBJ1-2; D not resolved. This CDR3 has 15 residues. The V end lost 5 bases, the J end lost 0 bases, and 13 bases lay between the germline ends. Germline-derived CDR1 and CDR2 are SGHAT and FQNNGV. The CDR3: CASSPGGGTNYGYTF. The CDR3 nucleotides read TGTGCCAGCAGCCCCGGCGGAGGAACTAACTATGGCTACACCTTC.

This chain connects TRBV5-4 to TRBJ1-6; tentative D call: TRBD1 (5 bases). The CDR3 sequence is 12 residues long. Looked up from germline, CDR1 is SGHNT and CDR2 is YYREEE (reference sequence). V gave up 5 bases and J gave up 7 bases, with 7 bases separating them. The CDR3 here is CASRRGNSPLHF. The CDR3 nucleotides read TGTGCCAGCAGGAGGGGCAATTCACCCCTCCACTTT. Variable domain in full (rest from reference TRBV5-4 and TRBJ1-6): ETGVTQSPTHLIKTRGQQVTLRCSSQSGHNTVSWYQQALGQGPQFIFQYYREEENGRGNFPPRFSGLQFPNYSSELNVNALELDDSALYLCASRRGNSPLHFGNGTRLTVT.

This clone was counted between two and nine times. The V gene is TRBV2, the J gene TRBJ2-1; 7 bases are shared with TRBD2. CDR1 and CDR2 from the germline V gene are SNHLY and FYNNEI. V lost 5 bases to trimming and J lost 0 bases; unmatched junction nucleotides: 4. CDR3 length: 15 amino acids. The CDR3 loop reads CASSKLANSYNEQFF. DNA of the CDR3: TGTGCCAGCAGTAAACTAGCGAACTCCTACAATGAGCAGTTCTTC. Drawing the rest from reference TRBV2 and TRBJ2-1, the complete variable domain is EPEVTQTPSHQVTQMGQEVILRCVPISNHLYFYWYRQILGQKVEFLVSFYNNEISEKSEIFDDQFSVERPDGSNFTLKIRSTKLEDSAMYFCASSKLANSYNEQFFGPGTRLTVL.

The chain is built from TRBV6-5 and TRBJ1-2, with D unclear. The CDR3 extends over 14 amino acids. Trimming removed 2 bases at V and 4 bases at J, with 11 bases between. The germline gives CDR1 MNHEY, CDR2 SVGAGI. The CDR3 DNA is TGTGCCAGCAGTTACCTTCTCTTTCCCTATGGCTACACCTTC. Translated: CASSYLLFPYGYTF.

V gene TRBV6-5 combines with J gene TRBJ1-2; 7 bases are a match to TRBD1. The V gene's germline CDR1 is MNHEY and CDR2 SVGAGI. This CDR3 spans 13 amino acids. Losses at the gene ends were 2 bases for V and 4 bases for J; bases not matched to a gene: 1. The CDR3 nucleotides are TGTGCCAGCAGTTACCGGACAGGCTATGGCTACACCTTC. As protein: CASSYRTGYGYTF.

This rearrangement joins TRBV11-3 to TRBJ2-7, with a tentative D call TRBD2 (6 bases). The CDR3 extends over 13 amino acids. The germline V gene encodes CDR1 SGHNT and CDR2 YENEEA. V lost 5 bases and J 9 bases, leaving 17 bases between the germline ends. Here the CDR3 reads CASSLAPQLGQYF. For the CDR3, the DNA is TGTGCCAGCAGCCTAGCGCCCCAGCTCGGGCAGTACTTC.

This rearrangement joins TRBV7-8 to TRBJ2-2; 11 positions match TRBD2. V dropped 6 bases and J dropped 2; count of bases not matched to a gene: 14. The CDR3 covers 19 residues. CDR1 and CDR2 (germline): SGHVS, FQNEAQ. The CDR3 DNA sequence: TGTGCCAGCAGTCCTATAGGGACTAGCGGAGACGCCAACACCGGGGAGCTGTTTTTT. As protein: CASSPIGTSGDANTGELFF.

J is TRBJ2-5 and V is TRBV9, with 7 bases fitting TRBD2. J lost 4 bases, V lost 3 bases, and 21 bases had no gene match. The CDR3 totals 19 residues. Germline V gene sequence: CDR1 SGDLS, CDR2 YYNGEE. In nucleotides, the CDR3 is TGTGCCAGCAGCGCAAGTGGGGGGGGGTTTGGGGTCTCTGGAGAGACCCAGTACTTC. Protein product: CASSASGGGFGVSGETQYF.

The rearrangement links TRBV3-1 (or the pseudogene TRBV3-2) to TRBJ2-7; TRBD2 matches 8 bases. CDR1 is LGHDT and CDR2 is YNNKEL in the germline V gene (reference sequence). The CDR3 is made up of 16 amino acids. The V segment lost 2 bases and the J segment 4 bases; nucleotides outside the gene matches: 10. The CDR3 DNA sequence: TGTGCCAGCAGCCAAAGGACTAGCTTAGGGGGGTACGAGCAGTACTTC. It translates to CASSQRTSLGGYEQYF.

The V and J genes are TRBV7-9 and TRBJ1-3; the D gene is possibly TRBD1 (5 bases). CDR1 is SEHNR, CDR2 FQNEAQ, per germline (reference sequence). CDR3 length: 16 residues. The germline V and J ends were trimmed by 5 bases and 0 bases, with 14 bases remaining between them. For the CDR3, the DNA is TGTGCCAGCAGCCCCCCCGGGGCTAACTCTGGAAACACCATATATTTT. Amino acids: CASSPPGANSGNTIYF.